The clone carrying this T cell receptor (beta chain) showed up many times. Used for diagnoses were clinical symptoms, serum thyroxine and TRAb, thyroid ultrasound and orbital computed tomography. From RNA transcripts, TCR beta CDR3 regions were amplified. When the TCR CDR3 underwent first-round RT-PCR, the HTBI primer set was used. TCRdb re-derived calls from the multiplex PCR reads in MiXCR, one entry per CDR3 protein. This sample has roughly 580,000 distinct CDR3 sequences, with roughly 46% found just once. This specimen belongs to a study of T cells in Graves' hyperthyroidism and ophthalmopathy. The CDR3 consists of 14 residues. Germline assignment: CDR1 LNHNV and CDR2 YYDKDF (reference sequence). Trimming took off 6 bases at V and 5 bases at J, with 16 bases between the two ends.

The V and J genes are TRBV15 and TRBJ1-2; D is perhaps TRBD1 (5 bases). The sequencing sample was made of peripheral blood or thyroid tissue (not recorded which). The sequence was obtained from a young woman with Graves' hyperthyroidism. The CDR3 region is CATRPAGPRYGYTF. DNA of the CDR3: TGTGCCACCAGACCCGCGGGGCCCAGGTATGGCTACACCTTC. Full variable domain (outside the CDR3, taken from reference TRBV15 and TRBJ1-2): DAMVIQNPRYQVTQFGKPVTLSCSQTLNHNVMYWYQQKSSQAPKLLFHYYDKDFNNEADTPDNFQSRRPNTSFCFLDIRSPGLGDTAMYLCATRPAGPRYGYTFGSGTRLTVV.